This paragraph covers one T cell receptor beta chain sequence. Its specificity is unknown. The data derive from a study of post-analysis software for immune sequencing data. Study as a whole: Included courses were relapsing-remitting and secondary progressive multiple sclerosis; progressive-relapsing multiple sclerosis was also included.

Germline CDR1 reads LNHDA; CDR2 reads SQIVND (reference sequence). The CDR3 totals 12 residues. The V and J ends lost 6 bases and 7 bases respectively, with 10 bases between them. Regarding the study as a whole: Patients showed TRBV5-6, TRBV5-1 and TRBV20-1 among a handful of TRBV segments more frequent than in controls. Normalized Chao1 diversity in multiple sclerosis patients fell significantly below that of controls.

cDNA libraries for TCR beta contained unique molecular identifiers. MiXCR was run by TCRdb on the PCR reads, yielding one entry per CDR3 protein. The table includes 400,000 to 500,000 distinct CDR3 sequences, 30% to 40% detected once. This TCR came from a girl aged 2-9 years with multiple sclerosis. Material: blood. The V and J genes are TRBV19 and TRBJ2-1; D possibly corresponds to TRBD1 (5 bases). The chain's CDR3 is CASSRQWNEQFF. The DNA for the CDR3 is TGTGCCAGTAGCCGACAGTGGAATGAGCAGTTCTTC.